One sample yielded the 21 T cell receptor beta chains listed below, sequenced in a study of blood T cells in healthy people across ages. A second PCR of 7 to 11 cycles used a sample-barcoded 5' primer and a J-beta primer mix. TCRdb re-derived calls from the 5' RACE reads in MiXCR, one entry per CDR3 protein. The repertoire includes approximately 770,000 distinct CDR3 sequences, more than 45% of them detected once, and 20% to 25% sits in the top ten. Sequenced material: blood. These TCRs come from a man aged 25 to 45 in good health.

V is TRBV2 and J is TRBJ2-5, with D possibly TRBD1 on 5 matching bases. The CDR3 covers 13 residues. From germline, CDR1 is SNHLY and CDR2 FYNNEI. The V end lost 6 bases, the J end lost 1 base, and 9 bases lay between the germline ends. CDR3 region: CASRSDTQETQYF. For the CDR3, the DNA is TGTGCCAGCAGATCGGACACCCAAGAGACCCAGTACTTC. The entire variable domain, with the rest obtained from reference TRBV2 and TRBJ2-5, is as follows: EPEVTQTPSHQVTQMGQEVILRCVPISNHLYFYWYRQILGQKVEFLVSFYNNEISEKSEIFDDQFSVERPDGSNFTLKIRSTKLEDSAMYFCASRSDTQETQYFGPGTRLLVL.

This chain links TRBV5-6 with TRBJ2-7; no clear D. The length of the CDR3 is 12 residues. Germline values: CDR1 SGHDT, CDR2 YYEEEE. The germline V and J ends were trimmed by 0 bases and 5 bases, with 6 bases remaining between them. DNA of the CDR3: TGTGCCAGCAGCTTGGCCACGAACGAGCAGTACTTC. As protein: CASSLATNEQYF.

CDR3 sequence: CASSLSLTSGTQETQYF. CDR3 in DNA: TGCGCCAGCAGCTTGTCTTTGACTAGCGGGACCCAAGAGACCCAGTACTTC. The chain uses TRBV5-1 and TRBJ2-5, with 11 nucleotides matching TRBD2. CDR3 length: 17 amino acids. With V trimmed by 1 base and J by 1 base, 6 bases remained unmatched. The germline V gene has CDR1 SGHRS and CDR2 YFSETQ.

This clonotype was seen ten or more times. The chain employs TRBV6-6 and TRBJ1-2; D may be TRBD1 (5 bases). The CDR3 is made up of 14 amino acids. In germline, CDR1 is MNHNY, CDR2 SVGAGI (reference sequence). V gave up 6 bases and J gave up 6 bases, with 17 bases separating them. CDR3 in DNA: TGTGCCAGCAGGAACCTAAAGACAGCAAATGGCTACACCTTC. This encodes CASRNLKTANGYTF.

The gene calls are TRBV20-1 and TRBJ2-7; 9 positions match TRBD1. The J call could be wrong; TRBJ2-5 is a better fit for the DNA end. CDR1 DFQATT and CDR2 SNEGSKA come from the germline V gene (reference sequence). The CDR3 contains 13 residues. This chain's CDR3 is CSASRDRVKTQYF. The CDR3 DNA sequence: TGCAGTGCTAGCAGGGACAGGGTAAAGACCCAGTACTTC.

V gene TRBV29-1 combines with J gene TRBJ2-3; D is possibly TRBD2 (6 bases). Trimming took 8 bases from V and 2 from J, leaving 20 bases between them. The CDR3 consists of 15 residues. The germline V gene encodes CDR1 SQVTM and CDR2 ANQGSEA. The CDR3 DNA reads as TGCAGCTCCTGGAGTAGCGGAAAGACCACAGATACGCAGTATTTT. Translating gives CSSWSSGKTTDTQYF.

This chain uses TRBV6-6 with TRBJ2-3; unclear D gene. The CDR3 spans 12 residues. Germline loops: CDR1 MNHNY, CDR2 SVGAGI (reference sequence). V dropped 7 bases and J dropped 2 bases, with 7 bases sitting between them. This CDR3 is CASTSDTDTQYF. CDR3 sequence (DNA): TGTGCCAGCACCTCAGACACAGATACGCAGTATTTT.

This chain uses TRBV20-1 with TRBJ1-2, with D perhaps TRBD1 (6 bases). This CDR3 comprises 12 residues. CDR1 is DFQATT and CDR2 is SNEGSKA in the germline V gene (reference sequence). Trimming took off 3 bases at V and 8 bases at J, with 13 bases between the two ends. CDR3 region: CSARTQGGGYTF. The CDR3 DNA reads TGCAGTGCTAGGACACAGGGAGGAGGCTACACCTTC.

This clonotype was found a few times. The J gene is TRBJ2-5, the V gene TRBV19; D ambiguous. Trimming removed 3 bases at V and 4 bases at J, with 12 bases between. Germline V gene sequence: CDR1 LNHDA, CDR2 SQIVND (reference sequence). The CDR3 is 14 amino acids. DNA for the CDR3: TGTGCCAGTAGTATTGCCGCTAGAGGAGAGACCCAGTACTTC. Translated, it gives CASSIAARGETQYF.

The chain employs TRBV18 and TRBJ2-3; D is possibly TRBD2 (6 bases). V lost 5 bases to trimming and J lost 3 bases, with 6 bases between them. From germline, CDR1 is KGHSH and CDR2 LQKENI. The length of the CDR3 is 12 residues. This CDR3 is CASSAGTDTQYF. The CDR3 DNA sequence: TGTGCCAGCTCAGCGGGAACAGATACGCAGTATTTT.

This chain connects TRBV2 to TRBJ1-6, with 10 bases lining up with TRBD1. Losses at the gene ends were 3 bases for V and 7 bases for J; bases not matched to a gene: 6. Looked up from germline, CDR1 is SNHLY and CDR2 is FYNNEI. CDR3 length: 16 amino acids. The CDR3 is CASSDSWDRGNSPLHF. The CDR3 region has the DNA TGTGCCAGCAGTGACAGCTGGGACAGGGGAAATTCACCCCTCCACTTT.

J is TRBJ2-7 and V is TRBV15; 8 positions match TRBD1. V dropped 0 bases and J dropped 7; count of bases not matched to a gene: 5. CDR3 size: 14 residues. Germline V gene lookup returns CDR1 LNHNV and CDR2 YYDKDF (reference sequence). This chain's CDR3 is CATSRDATGGEQYF. CDR3 in DNA: TGTGCCACCAGCAGAGACGCCACAGGGGGAGAGCAGTACTTC.

This clonotype showed up just once. This chain uses TRBV6-5 with TRBJ2-3; D is undetermined. Germline V gene data show CDR1 as MNHEY and CDR2 as SVGAGI. Trimming left V 0 bases short and J 1 base short, with 8 bases between. CDR3 length equals 15 residues. CDR3 in DNA: TGTGCCAGCAGTTACTCGATACTCGGCACAGATACGCAGTATTTT. This translates into CASSYSILGTDTQYF.

The CDR3 DNA follows: TGTGCCAGTAGTATAATTGGGCAGGGGAAGAACGAGCAGTACTTC. Amino acids: CASSIIGQGKNEQYF. V and J are TRBV19 and TRBJ2-4, with TRBD1 as a possible D gene (6 bases). The J call may be faulty, since TRBJ2-7 better matches the DNA end. This CDR3 region has 15 residues. Germline V lookup: CDR1 LNHDA, CDR2 SQIVND (reference sequence).

The chain uses TRBV5-1 and TRBJ2-5; the D is unclear. The end of the DNA is better explained by TRBJ2-7, so the J call may be wrong. The CDR3 runs to 14 residues. In germline, CDR1 is SGHRS, CDR2 YFSETQ. The CDR3 DNA follows: TGCGCCAGCAGCTTCACTTATGACGGATACGAGCAGTACTTC. Its translation: CASSFTYDGYEQYF.

The chain joins TRBV13 to TRBJ1-2; maybe TRBD1 (5 bases). Deletions cut 4 bases from V and 4 bases from J, with 13 bases between. This CDR3 has 14 amino acids. CDR1 is PRHDT, CDR2 FYEKMQ, per germline (reference sequence). The CDR3 sequence: CASSSDQGFYGYTF. The CDR3 region has the DNA TGTGCCAGCAGCTCGGATCAGGGATTCTATGGCTACACCTTC.

The chain is built from TRBV7-6 and TRBJ1-1; D is uncertain. CDR3 length: 13 amino acids. V was clipped by 6 bases and J by 5 bases, with 13 bases between them. CDR1 is SGHVS, CDR2 FNYEAQ, per germline. The CDR3 loop reads CASSPGRGTEAFF. DNA for the CDR3: TGTGCCAGCAGTCCCGGACGCGGAACTGAAGCTTTCTTT. The full variable domain, rest sourced from reference TRBV7-6 and TRBJ1-1, is GAGVSQSPRYKVTKRGQDVALRCDPISGHVSLYWYRQALGQGPEFLTYFNYEAQQDKSGLPNDRFSAERPEGSISTLTIQRTEQRDSAMYRCASSPGRGTEAFFGQGTRLTVV.

The rearrangement links TRBV5-1 to TRBJ2-6, with D uncertain. V was cut by 0 bases and J by 2 bases, with 15 bases left in between. Looked up from germline, CDR1 is SGHRS and CDR2 is YFSETQ. This CDR3 has 18 amino acids. The CDR3 DNA follows: TGCGCCAGCAGCTTGGCCCCGATGCAAGAGACTGGGGCCAACGTCCTGACTTTC. This translates into CASSLAPMQETGANVLTF.

V is TRBV6-5 and J is TRBJ1-2; unclear D gene. Trimming took 5 bases from V and 6 from J, leaving 13 bases between them. From germline, CDR1 is MNHEY and CDR2 SVGAGI. The CDR3 runs to 13 residues. The CDR3 coding sequence is TGTGCCAGCAGTAGGTCAGGAGGGAATGGCTACACCTTC. Translating it yields CASSRSGGNGYTF.

This clonotype has only a few counts. The CDR3 sequence: CASGGGGRQETQYF. Written as DNA, the CDR3 is TGCGCCAGCGGAGGGGGAGGTCGACAAGAGACCCAGTACTTC. This chain joins TRBV4-3 and TRBJ2-5, with D perhaps matching TRBD1 or TRBD2 (6 bases each). The CDR3 extends over 14 amino acids. Trimming took off 8 bases at V and 2 bases at J, with 15 bases between the two ends. Germline-derived CDR1 and CDR2 are LGHNA and YSLEER.

The sample holds many counts of this clonotype. The chain uses TRBV5-6 and TRBJ1-2; 9 bases match TRBD1. With 4 bases clipped from V and 8 bases from J, the junction kept 12 bases outside the gene matches. Germline V gene lookup returns CDR1 SGHDT and CDR2 YYEEEE. This CDR3 has 15 residues. CDR3 DNA sequence: TGTGCCAGCAGCCGGACCTCGACAGGGGGTTTAGGCTACACCTTC. Encoded protein: CASSRTSTGGLGYTF. Full variable domain (rest looked up from reference TRBV5-6 and TRBJ1-2): DAGVTQSPTHLIKTRGQQVTLRCSPKSGHDTVSWYQQALGQGPQFIFQYYEEEERQRGNFPDRFSGHQFPNYSSELNVNALLLGDSALYLCASSRTSTGGLGYTFGSGTRLTVV.